This T cell receptor (beta chain) was observed in a study of shared clonotypes between healthy human individuals. This CDR3 has 14 amino acids. CDR1 is SGHVS and CDR2 is FNYEAQ in the germline V gene. Between the trimmed V and J ends, which lost 6 bases and 8 bases, there was a span of 14 bases. Study-wide points: Non-shared clonotypes had lower generation probabilities than those shared by all four donors.

A remark on this clone: Its antigen is not known.

Profiled with immunoSEQ multiplex PCR; TCRdb holds only in-frame clones, not every one. The sample holds millions of clones, more than 80% seen once. Sequences were obtained from naive CD4+ T cells sorted from blood. As to subset: CD45RA+ positively selected. This clonotype was obtained from a man in his late teens or twenties in good health. This chain connects TRBV7-6 to TRBJ1-6; tentative D call: TRBD1 (5 bases). For the CDR3, the DNA is TGTGCCAGCAGGTCCTCAGGGAGAGATTCACCCCTCCACTTT. Protein sequence: CASRSSGRDSPLHF.